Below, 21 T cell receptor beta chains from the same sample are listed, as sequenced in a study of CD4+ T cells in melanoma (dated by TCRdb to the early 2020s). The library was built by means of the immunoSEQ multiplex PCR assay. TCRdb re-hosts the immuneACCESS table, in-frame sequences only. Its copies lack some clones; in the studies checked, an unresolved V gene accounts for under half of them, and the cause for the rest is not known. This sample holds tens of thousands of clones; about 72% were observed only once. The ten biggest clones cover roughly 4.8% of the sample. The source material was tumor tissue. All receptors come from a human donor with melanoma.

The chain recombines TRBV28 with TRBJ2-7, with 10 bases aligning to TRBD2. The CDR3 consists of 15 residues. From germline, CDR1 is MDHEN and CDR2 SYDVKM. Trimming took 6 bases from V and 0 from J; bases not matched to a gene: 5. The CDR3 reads CASRNGLAASYEQYF. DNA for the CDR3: TGTGCCAGCAGGAACGGACTAGCGGCCTCCTACGAGCAGTACTTC.

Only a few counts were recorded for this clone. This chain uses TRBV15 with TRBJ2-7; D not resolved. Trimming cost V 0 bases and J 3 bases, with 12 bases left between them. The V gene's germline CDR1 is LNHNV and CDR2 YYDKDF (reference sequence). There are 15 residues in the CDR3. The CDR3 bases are TGTGCCACCAGCAGAGATAGTGTTGCAGACTACGAGCAGTACTTC. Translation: CATSRDSVADYEQYF.

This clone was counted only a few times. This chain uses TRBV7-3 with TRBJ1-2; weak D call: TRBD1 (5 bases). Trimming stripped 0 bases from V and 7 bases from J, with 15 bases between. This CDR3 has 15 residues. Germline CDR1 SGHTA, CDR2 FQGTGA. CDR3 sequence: CASSLTHQGWSGYTF. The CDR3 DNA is TGTGCCAGCAGCTTAACCCATCAGGGATGGAGTGGCTACACCTTC.

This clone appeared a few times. The CDR3 DNA reads as TGTGCCAGCAGCCGGGACACAGGGGAGCTTGAAAAACTGTTTTTT. It yields the protein CASSRDTGELEKLFF. This chain uses TRBV9 with TRBJ1-4; 7 bases match TRBD1. V was pared by 4 bases and J by 7 bases, with 10 bases of the junction left unmatched. From germline, CDR1 is SGDLS and CDR2 YYNGEE. This CDR3 is built from 15 residues.

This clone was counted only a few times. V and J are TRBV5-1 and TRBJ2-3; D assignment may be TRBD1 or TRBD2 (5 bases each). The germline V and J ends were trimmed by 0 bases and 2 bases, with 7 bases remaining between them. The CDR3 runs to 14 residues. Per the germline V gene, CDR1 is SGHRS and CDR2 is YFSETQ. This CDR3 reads CASSLVGTTDTQYF. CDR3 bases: TGCGCCAGCAGCTTGGTCGGGACCACAGATACGCAGTATTTT.

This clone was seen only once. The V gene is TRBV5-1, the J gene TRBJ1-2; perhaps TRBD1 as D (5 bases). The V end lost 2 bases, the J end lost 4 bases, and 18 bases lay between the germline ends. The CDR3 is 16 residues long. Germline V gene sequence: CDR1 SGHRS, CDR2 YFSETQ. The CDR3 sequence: CASSFGLAGVGYGYTF. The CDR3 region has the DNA TGCGCCAGCAGCTTCGGACTAGCGGGGGTCGGCTATGGCTACACCTTC.

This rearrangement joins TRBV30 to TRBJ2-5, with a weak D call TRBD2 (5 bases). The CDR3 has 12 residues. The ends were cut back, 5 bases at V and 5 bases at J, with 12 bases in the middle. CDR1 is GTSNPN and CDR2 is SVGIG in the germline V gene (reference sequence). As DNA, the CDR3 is TGTGCCTGGGGGGAGAGTTTGGAGACCCAGTACTTC. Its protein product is CAWGESLETQYF.

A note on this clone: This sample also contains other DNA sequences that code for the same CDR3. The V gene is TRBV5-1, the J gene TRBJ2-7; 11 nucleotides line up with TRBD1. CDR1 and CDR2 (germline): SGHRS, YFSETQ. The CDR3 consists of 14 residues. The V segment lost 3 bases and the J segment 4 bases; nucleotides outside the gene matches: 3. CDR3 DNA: TGCGCCAGCAGCTACGGGACAGGGGGTTACGAGCAGTACTTC. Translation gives CASSYGTGGYEQYF.

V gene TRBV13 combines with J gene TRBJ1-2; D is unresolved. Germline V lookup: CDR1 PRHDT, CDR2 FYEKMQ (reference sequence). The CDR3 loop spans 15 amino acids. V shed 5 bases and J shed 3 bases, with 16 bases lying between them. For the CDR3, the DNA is TGTGCCAGCAGCACCCGGGCCTCCTCGTACTATGGCTACACCTTC. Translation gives CASSTRASSYYGYTF.

CDR3 sequence: CATWGTEAFF. The CDR3 DNA follows: TGTGCCACCTGGGGGACTGAAGCTTTCTTT. The chain links TRBV10-3 to TRBJ1-1; D is possibly TRBD1 (5 bases). Germline-derived CDR1 and CDR2 are ENHRY and SYGVKD. V lost 10 bases to trimming and J lost 5 bases, with 8 bases between them. The CDR3 contains 10 residues.

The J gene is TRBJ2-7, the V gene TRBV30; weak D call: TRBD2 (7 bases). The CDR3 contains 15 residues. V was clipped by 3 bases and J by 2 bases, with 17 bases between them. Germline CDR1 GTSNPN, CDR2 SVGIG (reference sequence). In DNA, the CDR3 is TGTGCCTGGAGCGCAGCCCGGGGGGCGCCCTACGAGCAGTACTTC. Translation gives CAWSAARGAPYEQYF.

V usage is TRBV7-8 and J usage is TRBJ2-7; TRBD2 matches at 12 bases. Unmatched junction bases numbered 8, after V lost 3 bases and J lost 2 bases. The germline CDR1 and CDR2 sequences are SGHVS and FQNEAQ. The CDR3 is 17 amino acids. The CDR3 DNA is TGTGCCAGCAGCTTTACTAGCGGGGGGACCCTTACCTACGAGCAGTACTTC. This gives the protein CASSFTSGGTLTYEQYF.

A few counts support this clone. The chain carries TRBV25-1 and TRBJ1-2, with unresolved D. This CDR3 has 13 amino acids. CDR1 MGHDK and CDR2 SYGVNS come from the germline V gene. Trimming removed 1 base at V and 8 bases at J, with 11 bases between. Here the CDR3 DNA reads TGTGCCAGCAGTGAATCATTCAAAAACGGCTACACCTTC. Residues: CASSESFKNGYTF.

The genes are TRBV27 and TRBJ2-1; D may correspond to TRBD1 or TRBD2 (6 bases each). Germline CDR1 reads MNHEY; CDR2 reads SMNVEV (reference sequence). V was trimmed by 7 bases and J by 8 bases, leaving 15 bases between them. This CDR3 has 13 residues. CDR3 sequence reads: CASTNLGGDEQFF. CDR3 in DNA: TGTGCCAGCACTAACCTCGGGGGCGATGAGCAGTTCTTC.

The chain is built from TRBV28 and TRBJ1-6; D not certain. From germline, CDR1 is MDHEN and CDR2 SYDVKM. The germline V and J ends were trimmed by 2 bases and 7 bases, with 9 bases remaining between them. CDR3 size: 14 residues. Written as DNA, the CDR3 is TGTGCCAGCAGTTTACGTCAGACCAATTCACCCCTCCACTTT. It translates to CASSLRQTNSPLHF.

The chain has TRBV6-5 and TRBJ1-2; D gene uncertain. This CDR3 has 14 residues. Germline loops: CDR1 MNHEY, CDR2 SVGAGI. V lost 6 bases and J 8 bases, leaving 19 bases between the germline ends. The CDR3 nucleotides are TGTGCCAGCAGGGGCCACAGCAAAACCTACGGCTACACCTTC. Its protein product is CASRGHSKTYGYTF.

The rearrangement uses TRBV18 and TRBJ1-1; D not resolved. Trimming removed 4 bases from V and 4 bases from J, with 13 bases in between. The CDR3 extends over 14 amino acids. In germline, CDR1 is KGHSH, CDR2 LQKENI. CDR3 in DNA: TGTGCCAGCTCACAGGGAGCGGCTGGCACTGAAGCTTTCTTT. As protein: CASSQGAAGTEAFF. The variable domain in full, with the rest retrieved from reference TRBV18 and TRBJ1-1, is NAGVMQNPRHLVRRRGQEARLRCSPMKGHSHVYWYRQLPEEGLKFMVYLQKENIIDESGMPKERFSAEFPKEGPSILRIQQVVRGDSAAYFCASSQGAAGTEAFFGQGTRLTVV.

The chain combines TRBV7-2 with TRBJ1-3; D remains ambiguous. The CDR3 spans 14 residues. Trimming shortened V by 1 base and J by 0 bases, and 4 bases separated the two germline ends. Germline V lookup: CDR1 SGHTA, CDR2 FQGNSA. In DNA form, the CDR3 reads TGTGCCAGCAGCTTAGATGTCTCTGGAAACACCATATATTTT. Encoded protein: CASSLDVSGNTIYF. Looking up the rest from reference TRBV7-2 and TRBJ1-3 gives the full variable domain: GAGVSQSPSNKVTEKGKDVELRCDPISGHTALYWYRQSLGQGLEFLIYFQGNSAPDKSGLPSDRFSAERTGGSVSTLTIQRTQQEDSAVYLCASSLDVSGNTIYFGEGSWLTVV.

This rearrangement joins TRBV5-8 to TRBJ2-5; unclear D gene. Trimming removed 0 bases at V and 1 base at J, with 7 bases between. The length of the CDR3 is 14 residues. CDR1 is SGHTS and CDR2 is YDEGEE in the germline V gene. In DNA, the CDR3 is TGTGCCAGCAGCTTGGGTCTGTTCCAAGAGACCCAGTACTTC. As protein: CASSLGLFQETQYF. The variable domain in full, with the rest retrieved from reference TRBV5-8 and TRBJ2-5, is EAGVTQSPTHLIKTRGQQATLRCSPISGHTSVYWYQQALGLGLQFLLWYDEGEERNRGNFPPRFSGRQFPNYSSELNVNALELEDSALYLCASSLGLFQETQYFGPGTRLLVL.

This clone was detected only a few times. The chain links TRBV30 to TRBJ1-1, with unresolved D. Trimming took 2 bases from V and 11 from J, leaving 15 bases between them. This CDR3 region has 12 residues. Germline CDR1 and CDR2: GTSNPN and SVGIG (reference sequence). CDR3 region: CAWSRMGSRAFF. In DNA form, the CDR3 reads TGTGCCTGGAGTCGAATGGGGAGTAGGGCTTTCTTT.

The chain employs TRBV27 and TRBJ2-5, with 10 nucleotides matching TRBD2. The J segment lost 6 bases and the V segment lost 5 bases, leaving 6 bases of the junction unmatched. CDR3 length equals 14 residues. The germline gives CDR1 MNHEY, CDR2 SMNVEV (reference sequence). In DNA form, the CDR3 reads TGTGCCAGCAGTGCAGCGGGGGGGCCGCAGACCCAGTACTTC. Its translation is CASSAAGGPQTQYF.